What follows are 11 T cell receptor beta chains derived from one specimen sequenced in a study of cytomegalovirus exposure and HLA in healthy donors. The PCR had 60 Vbeta and 13 Jbeta primers. Clones were sequenced by immunoSEQ multiplex PCR, and TCRdb holds only the in-frame ones, with some missing. Of over 50,000 clones in the sample, around 62% were seen once. Sequencing was performed on PBMCs. These receptors were taken from a man aged 40-50 years in good health and CMV-seropositive.

This clone appeared a few times. The chain carries TRBV6-1 and TRBJ2-1, with D maybe TRBD2 (5 bases). Germline V gene data show CDR1 as MNHNS and CDR2 as SASEGT. This CDR3 is 13 amino acids long. The V end was cut by 6 bases, the J end by 7 bases, with 13 bases between. The CDR3, as DNA: TGTGCCAGCAGGAGGGCCGTAGCGAATGAGCAGTTCTTC. Translated, it gives CASRRAVANEQFF.

The rearrangement uses TRBV14 and TRBJ2-5; TRBD1 matches 8 bases. The CDR3 length is 17 residues. Germline assignment: CDR1 SGHDN and CDR2 FVKESK. V trimming: 1 base; J trimming: 10 bases; junction bases outside the gene matches: 17. The CDR3 spells CASSQVIGQGTRGIQYF. The CDR3 DNA follows: TGTGCCAGCAGCCAAGTCATAGGACAGGGCACTCGGGGGATCCAGTACTTC.

The table lists this clone with a few counts. The chain uses TRBV2 and TRBJ2-7, with a weak D call TRBD2 (7 bases). CDR1 is SNHLY and CDR2 is FYNNEI in the germline V gene. This CDR3 has 15 residues. The ends were cut back, 8 bases at V and 2 bases at J, with 19 bases in the middle. CDR3: CASGGEGGRTYEQYF. CDR3 nucleotides: TGTGCCAGCGGGGGGGAGGGGGGGCGGACCTACGAGCAGTACTTC.

The gene calls are TRBV7-6 and TRBJ2-5; D perhaps matches TRBD2 (6 bases). Deletions cut 5 bases from V and 11 bases from J, with 15 bases between. The CDR3 is 12 residues long. Per germline, CDR1 SGHVS and CDR2 FNYEAQ. The CDR3 here is CASSDASGEQYF. The CDR3 DNA reads as TGTGCCAGCAGCGACGCCTCGGGAGAGCAGTACTTC.

This chain connects TRBV19 to TRBJ2-7, with a possible D match to TRBD1 (5 bases). The CDR3 has 13 amino acids. V was shortened by 4 bases and J by 0 bases, with 7 bases between the two germline ends. Germline V CDR1 and CDR2: LNHDA, SQIVND (reference sequence). Here the CDR3 DNA reads TGTGCCAGTAGTAAGGGGCTCTCCTACGAGCAGTACTTC. It codes for CASSKGLSYEQYF.

This clone was found a few times. The chain joins TRBV9 to TRBJ2-7; TRBD2 might be the D (6 bases). Germline V gives CDR1 SGDLS, CDR2 YYNGEE. The V end was cut by 0 bases, the J end by 5 bases, with 15 bases between. The CDR3 spans 15 residues. The CDR3 loop reads CASSVGTGDVDEQYF. CDR3 DNA: TGTGCCAGCAGCGTAGGTACGGGAGATGTGGACGAGCAGTACTTC.

The V call is TRBV7-8, the J call TRBJ2-2; TRBD2 agrees at 13 bases. V dropped 5 bases and J dropped 7; count of bases not matched to a gene: 4. The CDR3 consists of 15 residues. The germline CDR1 and CDR2 sequences are SGHVS and FQNEAQ. The CDR3 is CASSRTSGSSGELFF. The CDR3 coding sequence is TGTGCCAGCAGCCGGACTAGCGGGAGTAGCGGGGAGCTGTTTTTT.

This clone was observed once. This chain uses TRBV6-1 with TRBJ2-7; 8 bases line up with TRBD1. Germline V lookup: CDR1 MNHNS, CDR2 SASEGT. The J segment lost 0 bases and the V segment lost 4 bases, leaving 5 bases of the junction unmatched. The CDR3 spans 15 residues. The CDR3 DNA sequence: TGTGCCAGCAGTGTTGAGACAGGGGCCTCCTACGAGCAGTACTTC. Its translation: CASSVETGASYEQYF.

The rearrangement joins TRBV9 to TRBJ2-1; TRBD1 aligns across 8 bases. J lost 7 bases, V lost 0 bases, and 9 bases had no gene match. Germline V gene data show CDR1 as SGDLS and CDR2 as YYNGEE. The CDR3 has 16 amino acids. CDR3 nucleotides: TGTGCCAGCAGCGTAGTAGGTCAGGGGGCCGGGAATGAGCAGTTCTTC. It translates to CASSVVGQGAGNEQFF.

V is TRBV5-1 and J is TRBJ2-3, with TRBD2 matching over 14 bases. The CDR3 totals 17 residues. Looked up from germline, CDR1 is SGHRS and CDR2 is YFSETQ. V lost 0 bases, J lost 6 bases, and 6 bases stayed unmatched. The CDR3 DNA follows: TGCGCCAGCAGCTTGGGGACTAGCGGGGGGACCCGGGATACGCAGTATTTT. It encodes CASSLGTSGGTRDTQYF.

This rearrangement joins TRBV27 to TRBJ2-7; tentatively, D is TRBD2 (6 bases). V shed 6 bases and J shed 7 bases, with 13 bases lying between them. The CDR3 runs to 12 residues. The germline gives CDR1 MNHEY, CDR2 SMNVEV (reference sequence). CDR3 loop: CASSFAAGEQYF. In nucleotides, the CDR3 is TGTGCCAGCAGCTTCGCTGCGGGGGAGCAGTACTTC.